A selection of T cell receptor beta chains follows, all from one sample in a study of cytotoxic CD8 clonotypes in ibrutinib-treated CLL. Sequencing was performed with immunoSEQ multiplex PCR; in TCRdb, only in-frame clones are kept and a portion is missing. The repertoire holds around 70,000 clones, with more than 60% as singletons. Sequencing was performed on PBMCs, taken after 12 months of ibrutinib treatment. The receptor set was obtained from a human donor with chronic lymphocytic leukemia. Each CDR3 is given with its conserved first and last residue. The D gene is left open where the match is weak. Some rows mark clone size as missing; the rest say once, few, many or name a class of expanded clone.

CDR3 length: 17; clone size: NA; D gene: TRBD1; J gene: TRBJ1-1; V gene: TRBV7-2; CDR3 DNA: TGTGCCAGCAGCTTAGGACAGGGGGCGCCTCGGAACACTGAAGCTTTCTTT; CDR3 protein: CASSLGQGAPRNTEAFF
CDR3 length: 12; clone size: few; D gene: NA; J gene: TRBJ1-5; V gene: TRBV29-1; CDR3 DNA: TGCAGCGCAGGAACAGCTAATCAGCCCCAGCATTTT; CDR3 protein: CSAGTANQPQHF
CDR3 length: 14; clone size: NA; D gene: TRBD1; J gene: TRBJ2-7; V gene: TRBV7-3; CDR3 DNA: TGTGCCAGCAGCTTAGATAACAGGGGATACGAGCAGTACTTC; CDR3 protein: CASSLDNRGYEQYF
CDR3 length: 15; clone size: NA; D gene: TRBD2; J gene: TRBJ2-3; V gene: TRBV9; CDR3 DNA: TGTGCCAGCAGCGATACTAGCGGGGGAGCAGATACGCAGTATTTT; CDR3 protein: CASSDTSGGADTQYF
CDR3 length: 15; clone size: few; D gene: NA; J gene: TRBJ1-2; V gene: TRBV18; CDR3 DNA: TGTGCCAGCTCACTCACGCCGGGACAAACCTATGGCTACACCTTC; CDR3 protein: CASSLTPGQTYGYTF
CDR3 length: 16; clone size: few; D gene: NA; J gene: TRBJ2-2; V gene: TRBV7-8; CDR3 DNA: TGTGCCAGTGGAGGTAGGAGGGAAGCGAACACCGGGGAGCTGTTTTTT; CDR3 protein: CASGGRREANTGELFF
CDR3 length: 13; clone size: once; D gene: NA; J gene: TRBJ1-1; V gene: TRBV5-4; CDR3 DNA: TGTGCCAGCAGCTCCCTTAGGAACACTGAAGCTTTCTTT; CDR3 protein: CASSSLRNTEAFF
CDR3 length: 12; clone size: NA; D gene: NA; J gene: TRBJ1-2; V gene: TRBV28; CDR3 DNA: TGTGCCAGCAGCGGCAGGATCTATGGCTACACCTTC; CDR3 protein: CASSGRIYGYTF
CDR3 length: 14; clone size: NA; D gene: NA; J gene: TRBJ1-4; V gene: TRBV5-4; CDR3 DNA: TGTGCCAGCAGCTCGGACAGTAGGAATGAAAAACTGTTTTTT; CDR3 protein: CASSSDSRNEKLFF
CDR3 length: 15; clone size: few; D gene: TRBD1; J gene: TRBJ2-7; V gene: TRBV11-2; CDR3 DNA: TGTGCCAGCACCCGTGGGACAGGGCGTTCCCACGAGCAGTACTTC; CDR3 protein: CASTRGTGRSHEQYF
CDR3 length: 16; clone size: NA; D gene: NA; J gene: TRBJ2-3; V gene: TRBV30; CDR3 DNA: TGTGCCTGGAGTGTACGCGGCAGGGGAAACACAGATACGCAGTATTTT; CDR3 protein: CAWSVRGRGNTDTQYF
CDR3 length: 18; clone size: few; D gene: TRBD1; J gene: TRBJ1-2; V gene: TRBV5-4; CDR3 DNA: TGTGCCAGCAGCTTGGAGGCCGCGAGGTCCGGGACAGGGAATGGCTACACCTTC; CDR3 protein: CASSLEAARSGTGNGYTF
CDR3 length: 16; clone size: NA; D gene: NA; J gene: TRBJ1-2; V gene: TRBV5-4; CDR3 DNA: TGTGCCAGCAGCCGTACCGGGACACCTATTAACTATGGCTACACCTTC; CDR3 protein: CASSRTGTPINYGYTF
CDR3 length: 17; clone size: NA; D gene: TRBD2; J gene: TRBJ2-3; V gene: TRBV4-3; CDR3 DNA: TGCGCCAGCAGCCAAACGGGACTAGCGGGGGGGGCAGATACGCAGTATTTT; CDR3 protein: CASSQTGLAGGADTQYF
CDR3 length: 18; clone size: NA; D gene: TRBD2; J gene: TRBJ2-2; V gene: TRBV5-1; CDR3 DNA: TGCGCCAGCAGCGGCGGACTAGCGGGGGGGCTCAGCACCGGGGAGCTGTTTTTT; CDR3 protein: CASSGGLAGGLSTGELFF
CDR3 length: 13; clone size: few; D gene: TRBD1; J gene: TRBJ1-5; V gene: TRBV6-4; CDR3 DNA: TGTGCCAGAGCGGGACAGAGGAATCAGCCCCAGCATTTT; CDR3 protein: CARAGQRNQPQHF
CDR3 length: 15; clone size: NA; D gene: NA; J gene: TRBJ2-5; V gene: TRBV18; CDR3 DNA: TGTGCCAGCTCACCACCCGGCGCGGGTGGGGAGACCCAGTACTTC; CDR3 protein: CASSPPGAGGETQYF
CDR3 length: 16; clone size: NA; D gene: TRBD2; J gene: TRBJ2-7; V gene: TRBV18; CDR3 DNA: TGTGCCAGCTCACCTAGCGGGGGGCGCCCCCCCTACGAGCAGTACTTC; CDR3 protein: CASSPSGGRPPYEQYF
CDR3 length: 15; clone size: NA; D gene: TRBD1; J gene: TRBJ1-2; V gene: TRBV18; CDR3 DNA: TGTGCCAGCTCAACCAAAGAGACAGGGGCCTATGGCTACACCTTC; CDR3 protein: CASSTKETGAYGYTF
CDR3 length: 15; clone size: NA; D gene: NA; J gene: TRBJ1-6; V gene: TRBV10-3; CDR3 DNA: TGTGCCATCAGTGAGTCGGGGCAGGGGAATTCGCCCCTCCACTTT; CDR3 protein: CAISESGQGNSPLHF
CDR3 length: 16; clone size: NA; D gene: NA; J gene: TRBJ2-1; V gene: TRBV5-1; CDR3 DNA: TGCGCCAGCAGCTTGTCGATAAGCGGCTCTCTTAATGAGCAGTTCTTC; CDR3 protein: CASSLSISGSLNEQFF
CDR3 length: 13; clone size: NA; D gene: NA; J gene: TRBJ2-2; V gene: TRBV6-1; CDR3 DNA: TGTGCCAGCAGGGACCCTTTTACCGGGGAGCTGTTTTTT; CDR3 protein: CASRDPFTGELFF
CDR3 length: 16; clone size: NA; D gene: NA; J gene: TRBJ1-5; V gene: TRBV5-6; CDR3 DNA: TGTGCCAGCAGCGACCGGAGGCGACGGGTGGATCAGCCCCAGCATTTT; CDR3 protein: CASSDRRRRVDQPQHF
CDR3 length: 15; clone size: NA; D gene: NA; J gene: TRBJ1-2; V gene: TRBV5-6; CDR3 DNA: TGTGCCAGCAGCCTGGATAAGAGGGTTGCCTATGGCTACACCTTC; CDR3 protein: CASSLDKRVAYGYTF
CDR3 length: 14; clone size: NA; D gene: NA; J gene: TRBJ2-7; V gene: TRBV6-1; CDR3 DNA: TGTGCCAGCAGTCAGACAGTCACAATTGGCGAGCAGTACTTC; CDR3 protein: CASSQTVTIGEQYF
CDR3 length: 14; clone size: many; D gene: NA; J gene: TRBJ2-7; V gene: TRBV4-1; CDR3 DNA: TGCGCCAGCAGCCAAGAAAGGACAGCTTACGAGCAGTACTTC; CDR3 protein: CASSQERTAYEQYF
CDR3 length: 12; clone size: many; D gene: NA; J gene: TRBJ2-1; V gene: TRBV27; CDR3 DNA: TGTGCCAGCAGTTACAGCAAGAATGAGCAGTTCTTC; CDR3 protein: CASSYSKNEQFF
CDR3 length: 14; clone size: NA; D gene: NA; J gene: TRBJ2-1; V gene: TRBV2; CDR3 DNA: TGTGCCAGCAGTGAGGGATCCCCTGAGGATGAGCAGTTCTTC; CDR3 protein: CASSEGSPEDEQFF
CDR3 length: 16; clone size: NA; D gene: NA; J gene: TRBJ2-3; V gene: TRBV18; CDR3 DNA: TGTGCCAGCTCACGTCTCCTCGGTAGTGGCACAGATACGCAGTATTTT; CDR3 protein: CASSRLLGSGTDTQYF
CDR3 length: 14; clone size: NA; D gene: TRBD1; J gene: TRBJ1-4; V gene: TRBV5-6; CDR3 DNA: TGTGCCAGCAGCCTAACGACAGGGGTTGAAAAACTGTTTTTT; CDR3 protein: CASSLTTGVEKLFF
CDR3 length: 15; clone size: NA; D gene: NA; J gene: TRBJ2-3; V gene: TRBV11-2; CDR3 DNA: TGTGCCAGCTCTCCCGGTTCGTGGGGCACAGATACGCAGTATTTT; CDR3 protein: CASSPGSWGTDTQYF
CDR3 length: 16; clone size: NA; D gene: TRBD2; J gene: TRBJ2-1; V gene: TRBV4-3; CDR3 DNA: TGCGCCAGCAGCCAAGGGACGGGGGGGCCTTACAATGAGCAGTTCTTC; CDR3 protein: CASSQGTGGPYNEQFF
CDR3 length: 15; clone size: NA; D gene: TRBD1; J gene: TRBJ1-2; V gene: TRBV7-8; CDR3 DNA: TGTGCCAGCAGCCAGGGACAGTCGACCAACTATGGCTACACCTTC; CDR3 protein: CASSQGQSTNYGYTF
CDR3 length: 15; clone size: NA; D gene: NA; J gene: TRBJ1-1; V gene: TRBV7-8; CDR3 DNA: TGTGCCAGCAGCCTAAGACACTTATTGAACACTGAAGCTTTCTTT; CDR3 protein: CASSLRHLLNTEAFF
CDR3 length: 14; clone size: NA; D gene: NA; J gene: TRBJ2-5; V gene: TRBV7-8; CDR3 DNA: TGTGCCAGCGGCCCGAGTGGTGCGGGAGAGACCCAGTACTTC; CDR3 protein: CASGPSGAGETQYF
CDR3 length: 14; clone size: NA; D gene: NA; J gene: TRBJ1-1; V gene: TRBV7-8; CDR3 DNA: TGTGCCAGCAGCTTAGATTCGCTGAGAGCTGAAGCTTTCTTT; CDR3 protein: CASSLDSLRAEAFF
CDR3 length: 14; clone size: NA; D gene: TRBD1; J gene: TRBJ1-2; V gene: TRBV27; CDR3 DNA: TGTGCCAGCAGTTTAAGGGGACAGATCTATGGCTACACCTTC; CDR3 protein: CASSLRGQIYGYTF
CDR3 length: 15; clone size: few; D gene: NA; J gene: TRBJ2-7; V gene: TRBV2; CDR3 DNA: TGTGCCAGCAGTGAACCCCGGGGGCTATCCTACGAGCAGTACTTC; CDR3 protein: CASSEPRGLSYEQYF
CDR3 length: 15; clone size: NA; D gene: NA; J gene: TRBJ2-1; V gene: TRBV4-3; CDR3 DNA: TGCGCCAGCAGCCAAGATGTCAACACTTACAATGAGCAGTTCTTC; CDR3 protein: CASSQDVNTYNEQFF
CDR3 length: 14; clone size: NA; D gene: TRBD1; J gene: TRBJ1-2; V gene: TRBV5-5; CDR3 DNA: TGTGCCAGCAGCGGACTGGGACAGCGCTATGGCTACACCTTC; CDR3 protein: CASSGLGQRYGYTF